This T cell receptor (beta chain) appears in the sequencing data of a study of CD8 T cells in Susac syndrome. Findings and caveats of the study: It was acknowledged in the study that the number of individuals who were included in its TCR sequencing and HLA analysis was relatively small.

TCR beta sequencing was performed on blood CD8+ and CD4+ T cells. This CDR3 comprises 16 residues. V shed 3 bases, J shed 2 bases, and the junction held 10 bases outside the gene matches. Germline values: CDR1 DFQATT, CDR2 SNEGSKA (reference sequence). Random hexamers were used to reverse transcribe an amount of roughly 0.5 to 1 ug RNA. Amplification of the TCR beta CDR3 was carried out by immunoSEQ multiplex PCR, which spanned a total of 54 Vbeta and 13 Jbeta segments. Each CDR3 protein gets one entry after TCRdb re-called the immunoSEQ multiplex PCR reads with MiXCR. In the table there are about 430,000 distinct CDR3 sequences, around 83% of which are singletons. About this clonotype: Its antigen is as yet unknown.

What was sequenced was CD8+ T cells from PBMCs. The genes are TRBV20-1 and TRBJ2-3; 8 bases line up with TRBD2. The TCR originated in a human donor with multiple sclerosis. The CDR3 loop is CSASPALAEDTDTQYF. CDR3 nucleotide sequence: TGCAGTGCTAGCCCTGCACTAGCGGAAGACACAGATACGCAGTATTTT.